These T cell receptor beta chains were read from a single sample in a study of immune cell composition in non-small cell lung cancer. Only in-frame clones appear in the TCRdb table, and some are missing; sequencing was by immunoSEQ multiplex PCR. This sample has about 2,200 clones, with 69% found just once. The sample comprised non-adjacent lung tissue. Receptors originate from a human donor with non-small cell lung cancer. CDR3s include the opening cysteine and the closing phenylalanine or tryptophan. The order of the fields is CDR3 length, D gene, V gene, clone size, J gene, CDR3 protein, CDR3 DNA. A D gene is named only where the DNA matches it firmly. The size entry is marked missing in some rows and otherwise reads once, few, many or a size class.

>15|TRBD2|TRBV4-1|once|TRBJ2-1
CASRTAGSSYNEQFF
TGCGCCAGCAGAACAGCGGGGAGCTCCTACAATGAGCAGTTCTTC
>15|TRBD1|TRBV6-5|NA|TRBJ1-5
CASSPMTGSNQPQHF
TGTGCCAGCAGCCCCATGACAGGGAGCAATCAGCCCCAGCATTTT
>15|TRBD2|TRBV19|NA|TRBJ2-1
CASSMSSGGYNEQFF
TGTGCCAGTAGTATGAGTAGCGGGGGGTACAATGAGCAGTTCTTC
>15|TRBD1|TRBV7-2|NA|TRBJ1-5
CASSLTGGVGQPQHF
TGTGCCAGCAGCTTAACAGGGGGGGTCGGTCAGCCCCAGCATTTT
>15|TRBD2|TRBV5-8|large|TRBJ2-7
CASRLFTSGGDEQYF
TGTGCCAGCAGACTATTTACTAGCGGGGGGGACGAGCAGTACTTC
>13|NA|TRBV2|NA|TRBJ2-7
CASSVDSANEQYF
TGTGCCAGCAGTGTGGACTCCGCCAACGAGCAGTACTTC
>17|TRBD1|TRBV7-9|NA|TRBJ2-7
CASRKGAQGTGSREQYF
TGTGCCAGCAGAAAGGGGGCACAGGGGACAGGGTCACGCGAGCAGTACTTC
>16|TRBD2|TRBV7-2|NA|TRBJ2-5
CASSSRLAGKGETQYF
TGTGCCAGCAGCTCCAGACTAGCGGGGAAAGGGGAGACCCAGTACTTC
>16|TRBD2|TRBV4-2|few|TRBJ2-1
CASSQASGGGLGEQFF
TGTGCCAGCAGCCAAGCTAGCGGGGGGGGTTTAGGTGAGCAGTTCTTC
>14|NA|TRBV19|NA|TRBJ1-1
CASKADGVNTEAFF
TGTGCCAGTAAAGCGGACGGTGTGAACACTGAAGCTTTCTTT
>14|NA|TRBV6-1|NA|TRBJ1-3
CASSGQASGNTIYF
TGTGCCAGCAGTGGCCAGGCCTCTGGAAACACCATATATTTT
>14|TRBD1|TRBV6-1|NA|TRBJ1-2
CASSDTGQGYGYTF
TGTGCCAGCAGTGATACAGGACAGGGGTATGGCTACACCTTC
>13|NA|TRBV19|NA|TRBJ2-2
CAGADSFSGELFF
TGTGCCGGCGCTGACAGTTTTTCCGGGGAGCTGTTTTTT
>14|NA|TRBV15|NA|TRBJ1-6
CATSTGIYNSPLHF
TGTGCCACCAGCACCGGGATTTATAATTCACCCCTCCACTTT
>14|NA|TRBV6-1|NA|TRBJ1-3
CASSEGGAGNTIYF
TGTGCCAGCAGTGAAGGGGGGGCTGGAAACACCATATATTTT
>15|TRBD1|TRBV6-1|large|TRBJ2-7
CASSGEQGPVYEQYF
TGTGCCAGCAGTGGGGAACAGGGGCCTGTGTACGAGCAGTACTTC
>17|TRBD2|TRBV11-3|once|TRBJ2-7
CASSSRPGLAGDYEQYF
TGTGCCAGCAGCTCCAGACCGGGACTAGCGGGGGACTACGAGCAGTACTTC
>17|TRBD2|TRBV5-4|NA|TRBJ2-5
CASSLGTSGGLGETQYF
TGTGCCAGCAGCTTGGGGACTAGCGGGGGGCTGGGGGAGACCCAGTACTTC
>15|TRBD1|TRBV2|NA|TRBJ1-1
CASRGGGQGATEAFF
TGTGCCAGCAGAGGAGGGGGACAGGGTGCCACTGAAGCTTTCTTT
>16|NA|TRBV2|large|TRBJ1-1
CASMVEGLLGNTEAFF
TGTGCCAGCATGGTGGAGGGCTTGTTGGGGAACACTGAAGCTTTCTTT
>13|NA|TRBV18|NA|TRBJ2-7
CATALGDSYEQYF
TGTGCCACCGCTTTGGGCGATTCCTACGAGCAGTACTTC
>16|NA|TRBV9|NA|TRBJ1-3
CASSVGQEAPGNTIYF
TGTGCCAGCAGCGTAGGACAGGAGGCACCTGGAAACACCATATATTTT
>16|NA|TRBV27|NA|TRBJ2-2
CASRSPTAVNTGELFF
TGTGCCAGCAGGTCCCCGACAGCAGTGAACACCGGGGAGCTGTTTTTT
>15|TRBD2|TRBV5-6|NA|TRBJ2-7
CASSLLAGGSYEQYF
TGTGCCAGCAGCTTACTAGCGGGGGGATCCTACGAGCAGTACTTC
>14|NA|TRBV9|NA|TRBJ2-7
CASSVGRVTYEQYF
TGTGCCAGCAGCGTAGGCAGGGTAACCTACGAGCAGTACTTC
>14|TRBD1|TRBV18|NA|TRBJ2-7
CATSPSGQGYEQYF
TGTGCCACCTCACCCTCGGGACAGGGCTACGAGCAGTACTTC
>14|TRBD1|TRBV5-6|NA|TRBJ2-7
CASSKRQGVYEQYF
TGTGCCAGCAGCAAAAGACAGGGGGTCTACGAGCAGTACTTC
>17|TRBD1|TRBV27|NA|TRBJ1-3
CASSLRPGGDSGNTIYF
TGTGCCAGCAGTTTACGGCCAGGGGGCGATTCTGGAAACACCATATATTTT